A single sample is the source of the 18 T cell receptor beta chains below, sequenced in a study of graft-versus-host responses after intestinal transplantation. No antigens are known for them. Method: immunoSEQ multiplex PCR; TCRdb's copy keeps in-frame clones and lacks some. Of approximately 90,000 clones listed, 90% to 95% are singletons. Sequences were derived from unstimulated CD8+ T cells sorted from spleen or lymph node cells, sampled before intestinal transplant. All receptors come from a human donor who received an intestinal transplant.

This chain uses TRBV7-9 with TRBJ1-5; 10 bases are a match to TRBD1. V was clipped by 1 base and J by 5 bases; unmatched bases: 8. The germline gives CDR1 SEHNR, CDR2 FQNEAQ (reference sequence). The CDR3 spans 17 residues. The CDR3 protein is CASSLVSGQGLDQPQHF. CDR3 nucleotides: TGTGCCAGCAGCTTAGTTTCGGGACAGGGGTTGGATCAGCCCCAGCATTTT.

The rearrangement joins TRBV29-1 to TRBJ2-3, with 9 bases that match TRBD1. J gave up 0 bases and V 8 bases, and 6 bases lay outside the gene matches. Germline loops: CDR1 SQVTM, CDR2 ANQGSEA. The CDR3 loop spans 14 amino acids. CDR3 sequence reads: CSTLQGASTDTQYF. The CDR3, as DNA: TGCAGCACCCTACAGGGGGCTAGCACAGATACGCAGTATTTT.

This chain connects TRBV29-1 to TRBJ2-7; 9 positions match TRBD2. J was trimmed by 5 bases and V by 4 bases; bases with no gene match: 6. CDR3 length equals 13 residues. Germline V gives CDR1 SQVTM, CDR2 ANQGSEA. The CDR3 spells CSVGGGTSNEQYF. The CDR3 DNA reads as TGCAGCGTTGGGGGGGGGACTAGCAACGAGCAGTACTTC.

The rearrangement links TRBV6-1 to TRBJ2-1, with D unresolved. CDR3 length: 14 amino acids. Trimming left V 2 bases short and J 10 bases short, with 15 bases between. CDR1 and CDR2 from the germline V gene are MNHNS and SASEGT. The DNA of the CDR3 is TGTGCCAGCAGTGAATCTCTGGGCCTCAAGGAGCAGTTCTTC. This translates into CASSESLGLKEQFF.

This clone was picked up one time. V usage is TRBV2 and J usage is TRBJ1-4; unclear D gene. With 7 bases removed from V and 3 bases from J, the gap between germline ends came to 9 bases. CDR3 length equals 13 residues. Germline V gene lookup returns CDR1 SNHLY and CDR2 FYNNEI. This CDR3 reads CASTPGSNEKLFF. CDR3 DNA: TGTGCCAGCACACCAGGTTCTAATGAAAAACTGTTTTTT.

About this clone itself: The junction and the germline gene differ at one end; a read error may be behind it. In DNA, the CDR3 is TGCGCCAGCACTGAGGACAGGAATAGCAATCAGCCCCAGCATTTT. This encodes CASTEDRNSNQPQHF. This chain links TRBV10-2 with TRBJ1-5; 7 bases fit TRBD1. The CDR3 contains 15 residues. CDR1 is WSHSY and CDR2 is SAAADI in the germline V gene.

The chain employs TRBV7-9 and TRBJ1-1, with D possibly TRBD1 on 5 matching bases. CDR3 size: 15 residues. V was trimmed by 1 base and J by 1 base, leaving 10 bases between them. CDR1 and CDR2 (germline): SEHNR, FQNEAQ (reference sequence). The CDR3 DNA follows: TGTGCCAGCAGCTTAGGGGGCGCCCCGAACACTGAAGCTTTCTTT. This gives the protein CASSLGGAPNTEAFF.

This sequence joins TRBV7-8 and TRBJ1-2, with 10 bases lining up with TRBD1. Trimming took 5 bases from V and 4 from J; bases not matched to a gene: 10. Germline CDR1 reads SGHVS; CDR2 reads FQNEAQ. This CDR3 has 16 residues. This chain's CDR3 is CASSPPRDRGSYGYTF. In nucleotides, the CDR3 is TGTGCCAGCAGCCCTCCGCGGGACAGGGGCTCCTATGGCTACACCTTC.

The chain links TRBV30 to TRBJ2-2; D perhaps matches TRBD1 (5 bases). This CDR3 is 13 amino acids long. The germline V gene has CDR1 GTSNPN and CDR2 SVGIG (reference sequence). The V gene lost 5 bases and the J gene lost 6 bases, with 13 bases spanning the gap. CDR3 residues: CAWDQGLPGELFF. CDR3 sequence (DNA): TGTGCCTGGGACCAGGGTTTACCCGGGGAGCTGTTTTTT.

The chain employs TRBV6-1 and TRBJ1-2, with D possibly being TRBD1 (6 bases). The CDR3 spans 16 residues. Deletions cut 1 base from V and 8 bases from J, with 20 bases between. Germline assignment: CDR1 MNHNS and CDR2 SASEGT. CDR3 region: CASSEELWQGTIGYTF. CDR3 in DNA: TGTGCCAGCAGTGAAGAATTATGGCAGGGGACTATAGGCTACACCTTC.

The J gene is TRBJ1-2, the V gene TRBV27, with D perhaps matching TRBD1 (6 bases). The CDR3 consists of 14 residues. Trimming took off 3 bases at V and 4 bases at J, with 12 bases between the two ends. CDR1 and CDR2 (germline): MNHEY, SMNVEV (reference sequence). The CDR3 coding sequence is TGTGCCAGCAGTTTGAGGCAGGGGTTCTATGGCTACACCTTC. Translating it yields CASSLRQGFYGYTF.

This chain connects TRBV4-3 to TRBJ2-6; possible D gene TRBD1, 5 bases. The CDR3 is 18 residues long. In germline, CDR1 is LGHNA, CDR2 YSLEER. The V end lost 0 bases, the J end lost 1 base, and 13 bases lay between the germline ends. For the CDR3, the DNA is TGCGCCAGCAGCCAAGATAGTGGCAGGGCATCTGGGGCCAACGTCCTGACTTTC. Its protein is CASSQDSGRASGANVLTF.

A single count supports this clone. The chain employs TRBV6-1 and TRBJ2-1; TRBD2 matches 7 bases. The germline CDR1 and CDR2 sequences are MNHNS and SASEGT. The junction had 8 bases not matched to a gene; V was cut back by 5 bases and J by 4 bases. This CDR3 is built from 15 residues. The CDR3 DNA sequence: TGTGCCAGCAGTCTCAAGGCTAGCGGATACAATGAGCAGTTCTTC. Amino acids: CASSLKASGYNEQFF.

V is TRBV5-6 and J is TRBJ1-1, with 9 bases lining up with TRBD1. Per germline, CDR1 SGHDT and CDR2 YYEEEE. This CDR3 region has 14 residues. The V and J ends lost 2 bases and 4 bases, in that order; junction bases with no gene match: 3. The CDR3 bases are TGTGCCAGCAGCTTCCCGACAGGGGGCACTGAAGCTTTCTTT. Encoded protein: CASSFPTGGTEAFF.

CDR3 DNA sequence: TGCGCCAGCAGCCAAGGCCCGGGGGGGCGCAAAGATGGCTACACCTTC. Protein product: CASSQGPGGRKDGYTF. The V gene is TRBV4-3, the J gene TRBJ1-2; TRBD1 might be the D (6 bases). V dropped 1 base and J dropped 6 bases, with 18 bases sitting between them. The CDR3 is 16 residues long. Germline lookup yields CDR1 LGHNA and CDR2 YSLEER.

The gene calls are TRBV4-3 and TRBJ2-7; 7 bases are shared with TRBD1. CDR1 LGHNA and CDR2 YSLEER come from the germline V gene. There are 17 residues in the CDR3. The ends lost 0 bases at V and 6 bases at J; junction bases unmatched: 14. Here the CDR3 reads CASSQDPINRGVPEQYF. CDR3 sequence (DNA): TGCGCCAGCAGCCAAGACCCCATTAACAGGGGCGTTCCCGAGCAGTACTTC.

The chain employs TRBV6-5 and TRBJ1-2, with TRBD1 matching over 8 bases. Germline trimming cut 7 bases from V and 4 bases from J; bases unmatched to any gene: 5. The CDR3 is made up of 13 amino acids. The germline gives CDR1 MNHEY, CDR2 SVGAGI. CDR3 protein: CASTGQGSYGYTF. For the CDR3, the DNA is TGTGCCAGCACTGGACAGGGAAGCTATGGCTACACCTTC.

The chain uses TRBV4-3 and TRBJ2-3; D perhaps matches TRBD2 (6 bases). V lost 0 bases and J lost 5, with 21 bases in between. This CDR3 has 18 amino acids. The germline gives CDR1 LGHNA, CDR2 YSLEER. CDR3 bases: TGCGCCAGCAGCCAAGATCCGGCAGGGCAGGTGGGGGGAGATACGCAGTATTTT. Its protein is CASSQDPAGQVGGDTQYF.